This T cell receptor beta chain was found in a study of T cells in localized non-small cell lung cancer. The length of the CDR3 is 13 residues. Germline CDR1 and CDR2: MNHGY and SAAAGT. The V gene lost 7 bases and the J gene lost 2 bases, with 11 bases spanning the gap. This table comes from immunoSEQ multiplex PCR, and its TCRdb copy is limited to in-frame clones, with some not included. The profile shows over 1,500 clones, about 30% of them singletons. As for this clone: The antigen remains unidentified.

General observations from the study: Exceeding tumor, uninvolved adjacent lung had the highest T cell clonality. Across samples, adjacent lung featured a median roughly 50 of the top 100 tumor clones.

The material sequenced was lung tumor tissue, taken before any cancer treatment. The genes are TRBV6-8 and TRBJ1-2; D remains ambiguous. The receptor's source is an older female donor with stage I squamous cell lung carcinoma. CDR3: CASTIGWNYGYTF. The DNA of the CDR3 is TGTGCCAGCACTATAGGGTGGAACTATGGCTACACCTTC.